The 2 T cell receptor beta chains listed next were all sequenced from one sample in a study of cytomegalovirus exposure and HLA in healthy donors. PCR used 60 Vbeta primers and 13 Jbeta primers. Clones were sequenced by immunoSEQ multiplex PCR, and TCRdb holds only the in-frame ones, with some missing. The sample yields some 140,000 clones, less than 80% seen once. Sequenced: PBMCs. These TCRs come from a man aged 25 to 45 in good health and CMV-seronegative.

The chain combines TRBV7-8 with TRBJ2-3; tentatively, D is TRBD2 (5 bases). The CDR3 spans 15 residues. V was clipped by 2 bases and J by 2 bases, with 11 bases between them. Germline V gives CDR1 SGHVS, CDR2 FQNEAQ. CDR3 DNA: TGTGCCAGCAGCTTATACGGGGAGAACACAGATACGCAGTATTTT. Translation gives CASSLYGENTDTQYF.

J is TRBJ2-1 and V is TRBV2; TRBD1 agrees at 10 bases. The J segment lost 8 bases and the V segment lost 6 bases, leaving 10 bases of the junction unmatched. The germline CDR1 and CDR2 sequences are SNHLY and FYNNEI. The CDR3 is made up of 15 amino acids. The CDR3 spells CASRSRTGGWDEQFF. CDR3 bases: TGTGCCAGCAGGTCCCGGACAGGGGGGTGGGATGAGCAGTTCTTC.